This T cell receptor beta chain was documented in a study of HIV-infected patients and healthy controls. MiXCR, run by TCRdb on the 5' RACE reads, gives a single entry per CDR3 protein. The sample includes about 18,000 distinct CDR3 sequences, approximately 18% of them seen just once. This clonotype was detected only a few times. Germline V gene sequence: CDR1 MNHEY, CDR2 SMNVEV (reference sequence). Trimming removed 2 bases from V and 5 bases from J; junction bases left unmatched: 10. The CDR3 covers 16 residues. The chain links TRBV27 to TRBJ2-5; 8 bases are a match to TRBD1. The sequence came from a human donor in good health. The specimen sequenced was CD8+ T cells from blood. The CDR3 DNA is TGTGCCAGCAGTTTAGGGGTCGACAGGGGTGGCGAGACCCAGTACTTC. It codes for CASSLGVDRGGETQYF.